The next 31 T cell receptor beta chains were all read from a single sample in a study of T cells in tuberculosis (dated by TCRdb to the late 2010s). PBMC were thawed, rested overnight, stained with a GMM-loaded CD1B tetramer, a Live/Dead dye and anti-CD3, and then sorted on a FACS Aria II. The CD1B tetramers were loaded with C32 glucose monomycolate that had been purified from Rhodococcus equi. The library was generated by the immunoSEQ multiplex PCR assay. Held by TCRdb, this immuneACCESS table contains in-frame sequences only and omits some clones. Under half of the omission traces to an unresolved V gene where checked; the cause of the rest is unknown. The sample table holds roughly 92,000 clones, of which just over 90% were seen once. The ten largest make up less than 2.5% of the sample. Sequenced sample: CD1b-GMM tetramer-negative cells sorted from PBMCs. Taken with the paper, the label for cell subset or site translates to: T cells not binding CD1B-GMM tetramer, sorted from same donor. Every receptor here comes from an adult woman with latent tuberculosis.

The CDR3 bases are TGTGCCAGCAGTTCATTCACTTCAGGGTCCTACGAGCAGTACTTC. Residues: CASSSFTSGSYEQYF. The chain has TRBV27 and TRBJ2-7; possible D gene TRBD1, 5 bases. The CDR3 covers 15 residues. Per germline, CDR1 MNHEY and CDR2 SMNVEV (reference sequence). The V end was cut by 4 bases, the J end by 1 base, with 14 bases between.

V gene TRBV7-2 combines with J gene TRBJ2-1, with a weak D call TRBD1 (5 bases). CDR1 and CDR2 (germline): SGHTA, FQGNSA. V gave up 0 bases and J gave up 5 bases, with 11 bases separating them. This CDR3 is built from 15 residues. The CDR3 DNA is TGTGCCAGCAGCTTAGCTTTGGGGCGGCACAATGAGCAGTTCTTC. Translating gives CASSLALGRHNEQFF.

V usage is TRBV7-2 and J usage is TRBJ2-1; 8 bases are a match to TRBD1. Germline V gene data show CDR1 as SGHTA and CDR2 as FQGNSA. The J segment lost 4 bases and the V segment lost 5 bases, leaving 7 bases of the junction unmatched. There are 15 residues in the CDR3. The DNA of the CDR3 is TGTGCCAGCAGCCCAACCGGGACAGGTTACAATGAGCAGTTCTTC. Translated, it gives CASSPTGTGYNEQFF.

V is TRBV5-6 and J is TRBJ1-2; 7 nucleotides agree with TRBD1. Germline V gene sequence: CDR1 SGHDT, CDR2 YYEEEE. J gave up 4 bases and V 10 bases, and 10 bases lay outside the gene matches. The CDR3 length is 13 residues. Written as DNA, the CDR3 is TGTGCCGGGTCAAGGGGGCAGTTCTATGGCTACACCTTC. As protein: CAGSRGQFYGYTF.

The CDR3 protein is CASSVAGLGRDPQETQYF. CDR3 in DNA: TGTGCCAGCAGCGTAGCAGGGTTAGGGCGGGACCCTCAAGAGACCCAGTACTTC. This sequence joins TRBV9 and TRBJ2-5, with a weak D call TRBD2 (6 bases). Germline loops: CDR1 SGDLS, CDR2 YYNGEE. V was pared by 0 bases and J by 2 bases, with 20 bases between. This CDR3 comprises 18 residues.

The rearrangement joins TRBV4-1 to TRBJ2-7; D is perhaps TRBD2 (5 bases). This CDR3 spans 15 amino acids. V was cut by 4 bases and J by 3 bases, with 16 bases left in between. Germline values: CDR1 MGHRA, CDR2 YSYEKL. The chain's CDR3 is CASSRPGSGSYEQYF. The CDR3 DNA sequence: TGCGCCAGCAGCCGACCGGGATCGGGGAGCTACGAGCAGTACTTC.

The V call is TRBV5-1, the J call TRBJ1-6; 11 bases line up with TRBD1. The CDR3 sequence is 13 residues long. Germline loops: CDR1 SGHRS, CDR2 YFSETQ. After removal of 7 bases from V and 10 bases from J, the junction contained 4 bases not matched to a gene. CDR3 loop: CASSGQGESPLHF. In DNA form, the CDR3 reads TGCGCCAGCTCGGGACAGGGGGAATCACCCCTCCACTTT.

V is TRBV4-3 and J is TRBJ1-1, with 7 bases fitting TRBD1. Per germline, CDR1 LGHNA and CDR2 YSLEER. The CDR3 is 15 amino acids. Losses at the gene ends were 0 bases for V and 1 base for J; bases not matched to a gene: 2. This chain's CDR3 is CASSQERTGNTEAFF. The CDR3 nucleotides read TGCGCCAGCAGCCAAGAAAGGACAGGGAACACTGAAGCTTTCTTT.

The V gene is TRBV5-1, the J gene TRBJ2-7; 12 bases are a match to TRBD1. CDR3 length: 15 residues. Germline-derived CDR1 and CDR2 are SGHRS and YFSETQ. V shed 3 bases, J shed 4 bases, and the junction held 5 bases outside the gene matches. CDR3 protein: CASSSGTGGRYEQYF. Written as DNA, the CDR3 is TGCGCCAGCAGCTCTGGGACAGGGGGCCGTTACGAGCAGTACTTC.

J is TRBJ2-1 and V is TRBV11-2; 11 nucleotides agree with TRBD2. The CDR3 loop spans 16 amino acids. Losses at the gene ends were 5 bases for V and 7 bases for J; bases not matched to a gene: 10. Germline V gives CDR1 SGHAT, CDR2 FQNNGV. CDR3 amino acids: CASSTLAGGPLNEQFF. The CDR3 nucleotides read TGTGCCAGCAGCACCTTAGCGGGGGGGCCTCTGAATGAGCAGTTCTTC. Looking up the rest from reference TRBV11-2 and TRBJ2-1 gives the full variable domain: EAGVAQSPRYKIIEKRQSVAFWCNPISGHATLYWYQQILGQGPKLLIQFQNNGVVDDSQLPKDRFSAERLKGVDSTLKIQPAKLEDSAVYLCASSTLAGGPLNEQFFGPGTRLTVL.

The chain is built from TRBV7-9 and TRBJ2-3; 9 bases agree with TRBD1. The CDR3 is 18 residues long. The V gene's germline CDR1 is SEHNR and CDR2 FQNEAQ (reference sequence). The trim removed 5 bases at V and 4 bases at J, leaving 16 bases unmatched. The CDR3: CASSPLGWDRDSPDTQYF. As DNA, the CDR3 is TGTGCCAGCAGCCCCTTAGGGTGGGACAGGGATTCCCCAGATACGCAGTATTTT.

The chain combines TRBV10-3 with TRBJ2-1; 12 bases are a match to TRBD2. Trimming cost V 7 bases and J 5 bases; bases outside gene matches: 6. The length of the CDR3 is 15 residues. Germline loops: CDR1 ENHRY, CDR2 SYGVKD. CDR3 in DNA: TGTGCCATCACTAGCGGGGGGGCCGCCAACAATGAGCAGTTCTTC. Its translation is CAITSGGAANNEQFF.

The J gene is TRBJ2-3, the V gene TRBV19; D is perhaps TRBD2 (5 bases). The CDR3 covers 11 residues. V was cut by 8 bases and J by 8 bases, with 11 bases left in between. Germline loops: CDR1 LNHDA, CDR2 SQIVND (reference sequence). This chain's CDR3 is CASAWEFTQYF. The CDR3 DNA is TGTGCCAGTGCCTGGGAGTTTACGCAGTATTTT.

The chain links TRBV7-2 to TRBJ1-3, with D possibly being TRBD1 (6 bases). Trimming took off 0 bases at V and 3 bases at J, with 9 bases between the two ends. Germline-derived CDR1 and CDR2 are SGHTA and FQGNSA. The CDR3 runs to 15 residues. For the CDR3, the DNA is TGTGCCAGCAGCTTAGCGACGACAGGTGGAAACACCATATATTTT. Protein product: CASSLATTGGNTIYF.

The chain couples TRBV10-3 to TRBJ1-1, with TRBD1 as a possible D gene (6 bases). Per the germline V gene, CDR1 is ENHRY and CDR2 is SYGVKD. This CDR3 spans 14 amino acids. V was clipped by 8 bases and J by 3 bases, with 16 bases between them. The CDR3 DNA sequence: TGTGCCATCGCCTTACAGGGACGGGACACTGAAGCTTTCTTT. This gives the protein CAIALQGRDTEAFF.

The chain links TRBV7-3 to TRBJ1-6; TRBD1 might be the D (6 bases). V lost 1 base, J lost 9 bases, and 16 bases lay in between. Germline values: CDR1 SGHTA, CDR2 FQGTGA. The CDR3 is 16 residues long. The chain's CDR3 is CASSLKGQGSSSPLHF. In nucleotides, the CDR3 is TGTGCCAGCAGCTTAAAGGGTCAGGGGAGCAGTTCACCCCTCCACTTT.

This chain connects TRBV7-2 to TRBJ2-5; 10 nucleotides match TRBD2. The V and J ends lost 2 bases and 4 bases, in that order; junction bases with no gene match: 7. The CDR3 is made up of 16 amino acids. From germline, CDR1 is SGHTA and CDR2 FQGNSA. In DNA, the CDR3 is TGTGCCAGCAGCTTAAGCGGGGGGGCCAGGGGAGAGACCCAGTACTTC. It encodes CASSLSGGARGETQYF.

The V call is TRBV7-9, the J call TRBJ2-5, with D possibly matching TRBD2 (7 bases). Trimming pared 0 bases from V and 2 bases from J, leaving 16 bases between. Per the germline V gene, CDR1 is SEHNR and CDR2 is FQNEAQ (reference sequence). CDR3 length: 17 residues. The CDR3 reads CASSLAGGPVRQETQYF. The CDR3 bases are TGTGCCAGCAGCTTAGCGGGGGGGCCTGTTCGGCAAGAGACCCAGTACTTC.

About this clone itself: One junction end does not reproduce the germline sequence, and a read error may be involved. The V gene is TRBV5-4, the J gene TRBJ1-1, with 7 positions matching TRBD1. Germline V lookup: CDR1 SGHNT, CDR2 YYREEE (reference sequence). The CDR3 runs to 15 residues. The CDR3 coding sequence is TGTGCCAGCAGGTTGGAAGGAACAGGGGTCGCTGAAGCTTTCTTT. It translates to CASRLEGTGVAEAFF.

The rearrangement links TRBV25-1 to TRBJ1-6, with a possible D match to TRBD1 (6 bases). V was trimmed by 5 bases and J by 10 bases, leaving 18 bases between them. The CDR3 spans 15 residues. Germline V gene data show CDR1 as MGHDK and CDR2 as SYGVNS. The DNA of the CDR3 is TGTGCCAGCAGTTACGGGACATCAGTCGGGTCACCCCTCCACTTT. It is translated as CASSYGTSVGSPLHF.

The chain is built from TRBV19 and TRBJ2-1; 7 positions match TRBD1. CDR3 length equals 17 residues. The germline V gene has CDR1 LNHDA and CDR2 SQIVND (reference sequence). Trimming cost V 5 bases and J 4 bases; bases outside gene matches: 14. The CDR3 region is CASSDTVGGVGYNEQFF. CDR3 in DNA: TGTGCCAGTAGTGATACAGTAGGGGGCGTAGGGTACAATGAGCAGTTCTTC.

V usage is TRBV9 and J usage is TRBJ1-5; TRBD1 agrees at 8 bases. Per germline, CDR1 SGDLS and CDR2 YYNGEE. CDR3 length: 15 amino acids. Germline trimming cut 0 bases from V and 3 bases from J; bases unmatched to any gene: 2. The CDR3 sequence: CASSVGTGPNQPQHF. For the CDR3, the DNA is TGTGCCAGCAGCGTAGGGACAGGGCCCAATCAGCCCCAGCATTTT.

V and J are TRBV4-1 and TRBJ2-7; 7 bases are a match to TRBD2. Germline V gives CDR1 MGHRA, CDR2 YSYEKL. Trimming took 4 bases from V and 2 from J; bases not matched to a gene: 11. The CDR3 sequence is 16 residues long. The CDR3 nucleotides read TGCGCCAGCAGCCGAAAACTAGCGCCACTAACCTACGAGCAGTACTTC. Protein: CASSRKLAPLTYEQYF.

The V gene is TRBV10-3, the J gene TRBJ1-1; the match to TRBD1 covers 9 bases. V was clipped by 10 bases and J by 4 bases; unmatched bases: 4. The CDR3 is 12 residues long. Germline CDR1 ENHRY, CDR2 SYGVKD. CDR3 DNA sequence: TGTGCCACCGAGACAGGGGGCACTGAAGCTTTCTTT. Its protein is CATETGGTEAFF.

The CDR3 sequence is CASSVGGGPGAEQFF. The CDR3 DNA reads TGTGCCAGCAGCGTAGGCGGGGGGCCCGGGGCCGAGCAGTTCTTC. The chain carries TRBV9 and TRBJ2-1; 8 bases are shared with TRBD2. With V trimmed by 0 bases and J by 10 bases, 9 bases remained unmatched. This CDR3 spans 15 amino acids. CDR1 SGDLS and CDR2 YYNGEE come from the germline V gene.

The chain is built from TRBV2 and TRBJ2-7; 8 bases line up with TRBD1. This CDR3 region has 13 residues. Per the germline V gene, CDR1 is SNHLY and CDR2 is FYNNEI. The J segment lost 2 bases and the V segment lost 8 bases, leaving 5 bases of the junction unmatched. CDR3 region: CASAGTGTYEQYF. CDR3 sequence (DNA): TGTGCCAGCGCCGGGACAGGTACCTACGAGCAGTACTTC.

The chain uses TRBV6-1 and TRBJ2-5; 7 bases map to TRBD2. V shed 0 bases and J 5 bases; nucleotides not matched to a gene: 9. Germline V gene sequence: CDR1 MNHNS, CDR2 SASEGT. The CDR3 covers 16 residues. The CDR3 loop is CASSEAFTSGDETQYF. The DNA of the CDR3 is TGTGCCAGCAGTGAAGCCTTTACCAGCGGGGACGAGACCCAGTACTTC.

V usage is TRBV18 and J usage is TRBJ2-3; 14 bases are a match to TRBD2. Germline CDR1 is KGHSH and CDR2 is LQKENI. There are 16 residues in the CDR3. V gave up 3 bases and J gave up 6 bases; unmatched junction bases: 5. CDR3 DNA sequence: TGTGCCAGCTCACCGAGACTAGCGGGGGGGCACGATACGCAGTATTTT. Encoded protein: CASSPRLAGGHDTQYF.

This chain connects TRBV2 to TRBJ2-3, with a weak D call TRBD1 (7 bases). The CDR3 consists of 15 residues. Trimming removed 10 bases at V and 2 bases at J, with 19 bases between. Germline V CDR1 and CDR2: SNHLY, FYNNEI. CDR3: CANRGWAGNTDTQYF. The DNA for the CDR3 is TGTGCCAACAGGGGATGGGCGGGGAACACAGATACGCAGTATTTT.

The rearrangement links TRBV5-1 to TRBJ2-5, with D maybe TRBD1 (5 bases). Germline CDR1 reads SGHRS; CDR2 reads YFSETQ. The CDR3 has 14 amino acids. Trimming took off 1 base at V and 6 bases at J, with 13 bases between the two ends. The CDR3 spells CASSLYQGGQTQYF. The CDR3 coding sequence is TGCGCCAGCAGCTTGTATCAGGGCGGTCAGACCCAGTACTTC.

This clone was seen only a few times. The rearrangement joins TRBV10-3 to TRBJ1-6; D possibly corresponds to TRBD1 (6 bases). This CDR3 has 14 amino acids. CDR1 and CDR2 from the germline V gene are ENHRY and SYGVKD. Trimming shortened V by 0 bases and J by 9 bases, and 9 bases separated the two germline ends. The DNA for the CDR3 is TGTGCCATCAGTGAGTCCAGGGGTGGTTCACCCCTCCACTTT. As protein: CAISESRGGSPLHF.